This T cell receptor (beta chain) was retrieved from a study of OX40 agonist ivuxolimab in advanced cancers. Study-wide findings and caveats: Clonal expansion in partial responders at 0.1-3.0 mg/kg ranked among the lowest. At 0.1 to 3.0 mg/kg, clonal expansion of CD4+ and CD8+ blood T cells had occurred by week 6.

A remark on this clone: The target antigen is unknown.

Using immunoSEQ multiplex PCR, the repertoire was profiled, and TCRdb retains in-frame clones only, with some absent. This table has approximately 82,000 clones, roughly 92% appearing once. The TCR comes from an adult with an advanced solid tumor such as melanoma, head and neck, liver or kidney cancer. Sample: CD4+ or CD8+ T cells sorted from blood, taken in a trial of the OX40 agonist ivuxolimab.

DNA for the CDR3: TGTGCCAGCAGGAGGCGGGGAGGGAGCGAGTTCGGGGAGCTGTTTTTT. Its protein is CASRRRGGSEFGELFF. The chain links TRBV2 to TRBJ2-2, with TRBD2 matching over 7 bases. CDR1 and CDR2 from the germline V gene are SNHLY and FYNNEI. J lost 7 bases, V lost 6 bases, and 14 bases had no gene match. The CDR3 has 16 amino acids.